This TCR beta chain was recorded in a study of shared clonotypes between healthy human individuals. CDR1 and CDR2 from the germline V gene are SGHRS and YFSETQ. The V end lost 0 bases, the J end lost 3 bases, and 10 bases lay between the germline ends. This CDR3 region has 14 residues. With ten immunoSEQ deep assay plates, unsorted PBMC DNA underwent sequencing. Method: immunoSEQ multiplex PCR; TCRdb's copy keeps in-frame clones and lacks some. The sample consists of hundreds of thousands of clones, about three quarters of them appearing once. The sample consisted of PBMCs. This receptor was taken from a woman aged 40 to 50 in good health. Some clones in this sample may be carry-over from other donors' samples. This rearrangement joins TRBV5-1 to TRBJ2-7; D call uncertain. CDR3 sequence (DNA): TGCGCCAGCAGCTTGGGAGCGACCGGCTACGAGCAGTACTTC. This sequence encodes CASSLGATGYEQYF.